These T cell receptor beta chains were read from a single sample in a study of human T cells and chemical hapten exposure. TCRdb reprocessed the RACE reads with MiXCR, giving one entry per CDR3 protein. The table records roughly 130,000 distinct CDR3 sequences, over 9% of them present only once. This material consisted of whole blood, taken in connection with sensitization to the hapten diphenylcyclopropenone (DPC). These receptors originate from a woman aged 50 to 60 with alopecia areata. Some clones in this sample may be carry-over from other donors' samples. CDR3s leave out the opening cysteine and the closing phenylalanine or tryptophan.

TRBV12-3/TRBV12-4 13 ASSLTRGYTDTQY
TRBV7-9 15 ASSLVVTSGSYDEQF
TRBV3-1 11 ASSQGGRSWGY
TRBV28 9 ASSPAHEQY
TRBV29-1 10 SVPTGPGELF
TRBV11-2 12 ASSRNVGANVLT
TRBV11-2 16 ASSLASLPAGVNNEQF
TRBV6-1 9 ASSERDEQY
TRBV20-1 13 SARGQGGENTEAF
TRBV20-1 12 SARDVQINEKLF
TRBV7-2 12 ASSLDSGFETQY
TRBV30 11 AWSGGGRQPQH
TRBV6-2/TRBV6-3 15 ASSYLRTGGLYNEQF
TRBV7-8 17 ASSLAFGTGLTNYYGYT
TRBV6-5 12 ASSHTGGNQPQH
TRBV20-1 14 SARVLAGEGEDTQY
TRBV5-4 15 ASSPVTSGLSTDTQY
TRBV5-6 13 ASSFWGAVNQPQH
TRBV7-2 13 ASTSAGGARNEQF
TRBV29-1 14 SVEDPTRKSYNEQF
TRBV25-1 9 ASRLTGEQF
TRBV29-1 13 SAGGGRDNTDTQY
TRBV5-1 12 ASSLEALQETQY
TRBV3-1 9 ASSQASHLL
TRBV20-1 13 SVQTTSGVVDTQY
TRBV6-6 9 ASTRQAEAF
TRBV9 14 ASSALAGGPTDTQY
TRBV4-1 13 ASSQEKLRNSPLH
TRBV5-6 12 ASSPGQGRYGYT
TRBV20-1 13 SARLGGSSYNEQF
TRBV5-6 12 ASSPYVGNYGYT
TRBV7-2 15 ASSRRTSGLSTDTQY
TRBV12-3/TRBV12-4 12 ASSYPLVADTQY
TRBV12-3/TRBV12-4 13 ASSPLEGPAYEQY
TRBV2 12 ASRTWRGPYEQY
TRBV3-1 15 ASSQDFRGGSTGELF
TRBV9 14 ASSVELRTVTDTQY
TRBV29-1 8 SVRLETQY
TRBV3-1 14 ASSQVTGVATDTQY
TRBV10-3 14 AISESTPGTINEQF
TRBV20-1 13 SAREQGGRGYGYT
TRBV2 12 ASSVRLVSDTQY
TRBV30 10 AWSSQTYEQY
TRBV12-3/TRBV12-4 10 ASSKLANEQF
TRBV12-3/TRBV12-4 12 ASKGTDLNTEAF
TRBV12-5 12 ASGSAEVYNEQF
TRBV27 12 ASSRGGGDQPQH
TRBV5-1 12 ASSRGGRTDTQY
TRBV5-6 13 ASSFSPDSYNEQF